The next 8 T cell receptor beta chains were all read from a single sample in a study of T cells in Graves' hyperthyroidism and ophthalmopathy. What was amplified from RNA transcripts were TCR beta CDR3 regions. The TCR CDR3 first-round RT-PCR relied on the HTBI primer set. TCRdb fed the multiplex PCR reads into MiXCR, producing one record per CDR3 protein. The data hold approximately 520,000 distinct CDR3 sequences, with around 20% observed a single time. What was sequenced was blood. The receptors were sampled from a man aged 18 to 30 with Graves' hyperthyroidism.

This clonotype was recorded many times. The chain couples TRBV19 to TRBJ1-5; a possible D gene is TRBD1 (6 bases). This CDR3 region has 13 residues. V gave up 3 bases and J gave up 7 bases, with 10 bases separating them. The germline V gene has CDR1 LNHDA and CDR2 SQIVND (reference sequence). The CDR3 nucleotides are TGTGCCAGTAGTATTAGCAGGGGACAGCCCCAGCATTTT. Its protein is CASSISRGQPQHF.

This clonotype has ten or more counts. The chain carries TRBV7-9 and TRBJ2-5; 9 positions agree with TRBD1. After removal of 1 base from V and 0 bases from J, the junction contained 0 bases not matched to a gene. Germline CDR1 is SEHNR and CDR2 is FQNEAQ (reference sequence). The CDR3 sequence is 15 residues long. The DNA of the CDR3 is TGTGCCAGCAGCTTAGGGACAGGGGACCAAGAGACCCAGTACTTC. Its protein product is CASSLGTGDQETQYF.

This clonotype was observed a few times. Germline and junction disagree at one end, which may indicate a read error. This chain joins TRBV2 and TRBJ2-2, with a possible D match to TRBD2 (7 bases). Germline CDR1 and CDR2: SNHLY and FYNNEI. This CDR3 has 17 residues. The chain's CDR3 is CPSSAPGGWGNTGELFF. DNA of the CDR3: TGTCCCAGCAGTGCCCCGGGGGGCTGGGGGAACACCGGGGAGCTGTTTTTT.

The chain has TRBV6-1 and TRBJ1-1, with 9 bases fitting TRBD1. This CDR3 has 16 residues. CDR1 is MNHNS, CDR2 SASEGT, per germline. V dropped 0 bases and J dropped 10; count of bases not matched to a gene: 12. For the CDR3, the DNA is TGTGCCAGCAGTGAAGCCGGGACAGGGCCTGTGTGGGGAGCTTTCTTT. Its protein is CASSEAGTGPVWGAFF.

J is TRBJ1-2 and V is TRBV19, with D unresolved. Looked up from germline, CDR1 is LNHDA and CDR2 is SQIVND (reference sequence). This CDR3 is built from 12 residues. The V end lost 5 bases, the J end lost 6 bases, and 10 bases lay between the germline ends. CDR3: CASSYRRDGYTF. The CDR3 region has the DNA TGTGCCAGTAGTTATAGAAGGGATGGCTACACCTTC.

This clonotype was recorded at least ten times. V and J are TRBV19 and TRBJ2-2; D not resolved. Germline V gene lookup returns CDR1 LNHDA and CDR2 SQIVND (reference sequence). V was shortened by 3 bases and J by 1 base, with 9 bases between the two germline ends. This CDR3 spans 15 amino acids. The CDR3, as DNA: TGTGCCAGTAGTATGTCCACTTTGAACACCGGGGAGCTGTTTTTT. Translated: CASSMSTLNTGELFF.

The rearrangement uses TRBV3-1 and TRBJ1-6, with 7 bases matching TRBD1. Germline loops: CDR1 LGHDT, CDR2 YNNKEL (reference sequence). The CDR3 totals 16 residues. Trimming took 5 bases from V and 13 from J; bases not matched to a gene: 17. The CDR3 loop reads CASSKGDSSLYLPLHF. CDR3 nucleotides: TGTGCCAGCAGCAAAGGGGACAGTTCCCTTTATCTGCCCCTCCACTTT.

The rearrangement joins TRBV6-5 to TRBJ2-7; no clear D. In germline, CDR1 is MNHEY, CDR2 SVGAGI. Trimming cost V 2 bases and J 5 bases, with 10 bases left between them. This CDR3 has 13 residues. CDR3 DNA: TGTGCCAGCAGTTACGCAGAAATGGACGAGCAGTACTTC. Protein sequence: CASSYAEMDEQYF.